This TCR beta chain was captured by sequencing in a study of identical twins (dated by TCRdb to the mid-2010s). In the study overall: The study deep-sequenced TCR alpha and beta repertoires from monozygotic twins, unrelated adults of various ages and cord blood to test whether fetal clonotypes persist. To rule out contamination, the twin experiments were replicated at different times with different library preparation protocols.

The research as a whole found: Zero-insertion analyses could be partly confounded by invariant T cells such as MAIT and iNKT, though diverse VJ usage argued against such confounding for most clonotypes. Compared with coincidental sharing between unrelated individuals, an excess of low generation-probability sequences was observed among out-of-frame TCR alpha sequences shared between twins. A weaker excess of twin sharing was found in beta out-of-frame sequences because the signal-to-noise ratio was lowered by fewer shared sequences. Recombination models systematically underestimated out-of-frame TCR alpha sharing in monozygotic twins but agreed with sharing between unrelated individuals. Fewer insertions were carried by abundant cord blood beta clonotypes; a weaker similar trend was observed in young adult naive repertoires, while no such trend was observed in memory repertoires. Because the same donors could not be followed over many years, conclusions were based on cross-sectional statistical analysis.

All donors were healthy Caucasians. The twin cohort consisted of three pairs of female monozygotic twins, all aged about 18 to 30 years. Using Miltenyi CD45RO+ enrichment and human naive T-cell isolation kits, memory (CD45RO+) and naive T cells were isolated from PBMC. The receptor library was made with 5' RACE. Reads for this sample came from an Illumina HiSeq 2000. Template switching added a universal primer binding site, and the final cDNA carried a unique molecular identifier that allowed TCR cDNA molecules to be counted accurately. Specific primers in the conserved constant-segment region were used to synthesize first-strand cDNA for the TCR alpha and beta chains. Each cDNA library was double barcoded, with a SMART-Mk sample barcode plus Illumina barcodes, to control for contamination. TruSeq adapter sequences along with Illumina sample barcodes were introduced in two successive PCR steps. Sequencing of the TCR alpha and beta cDNA libraries was done on the Illumina HiSeq platform using custom primers. On the authors' methods: Raw reads were processed with MiGEC to extract unique molecular identifiers, and MiXCR was used to determine CDR3 positions. For each individual, recombination models were inferred using an EM algorithm with the repgenHMM and IGoR tools. The tcR package in R was used for shared clonotype analysis, with sharing normalized by the product of cloneset sizes. To study raw recombination free of thymic and clonal selection effects, out-of-frame nonproductive sequences were analyzed. TCRdb trimmed public reads at Q25 via fastp, called clones via MiXCR and kept in-frame beta chains. One record per CDR3 amino acid sequence lists the most common genes and DNA. These V and J calls originate from TCRdb's pipeline instead of the authors' own analysis. The sample yields under 250,000 distinct CDR3 sequences; 10% to 15% were counted once. The leading ten clones occupy about 4.1% of the sample.

As to this clonotype: This clone's antigen is unknown. Within one base of it there is no much larger clone, and no base qualities were kept.

The CDR3 runs 16 amino acids, cysteine and phenylalanine included. Only the CDR3 portion is preserved as DNA: 48 bases, with reading frame beginning at the first base. CDR1 and CDR2, per the germline V gene, are SGHRS and YFSETQ. The junction shows trimming of 0 bases on V and 5 bases on J, and the gene matches do not reach 10 bases of it. This sample also belongs to another study, concerning yellow fever vaccine responses in identical twins. Taken from the second paper: The T cell response to vaccination in identical twins was reported by the authors to appear partly convergent and partly personalized. In the study, vaccine-responding T cell clones were precisely tracked in identical twins.

The sample consisted of memory (CD45RO+) T cells sorted from blood. This sample's cell subset or site label indicates: CD45RO+ enriched T cells. The rearrangement joined TRBV5-1 to TRBJ2-7; 8 junctional bases match TRBD1. The sequence was collected from a woman younger than 35 in good health. The DNA sequence is TGCGCCAGCAGCTTGGTAATGCGGCAGGGGGCAAACGAGCAGTACTTC. Translated, it reads CASSLVMRQGANEQYF.